The clone carrying this T cell receptor (beta chain) was detected ten times or more. What it binds is unknown. This sample stems from a study of tumor-infiltrating lymphocytes in primary liver carcinoma. General study results and limits: Tumor-adjacent and tumor-blood pairs shared less of their repertoires than tumor region pairs shared.

The source material, 20-30 mg of unsorted bulk tissue, was used to co-extract RNA and DNA. Primary liver carcinomas in the patients were surgically resected. Tumor samples were assessed, and every one had over 90% viable tumor cells. TCR beta cDNA came from roughly 450 ng total RNA, primed with a constant-region primer. Slightly modified ARM-PCR with three nested multiplex PCR rounds yielded TCR beta libraries. In the first two PCR rounds, TRBV1-TRBV30 forward primers were paired with a C-beta reverse primer, and each round lasted roughly 9 cycles. Using its own MiXCR run on the multiplex PCR reads, TCRdb lists one record per CDR3 protein. The sample holds roughly 100,000 distinct CDR3 sequences, 55% to 75% seen once. The CDR3 is 16 residues long. Deletions cut 0 bases from V and 4 bases from J, with 18 bases between. Germline values: CDR1 SQVTM, CDR2 ANQGSEA.

This receptor was taken from an older woman with primary liver carcinoma and hepatitis B virus infection. The sample comprised liver tumor tissue from sampling region 5. The subset is: tumor region T5, tumor centre. The chain links TRBV29-1 to TRBJ1-2; a weak D match, TRBD1 (5 bases). CDR3 DNA sequence: TGCAGCGTTGAAGAGTCGATGCAGGGAGGATCCTATGGCTACACCTTC. Encoded protein: CSVEESMQGGSYGYTF.